The next 22 T cell receptor beta chains were all read from a single sample in a study of beta chain features in type 1 diabetes. Investigators reverse transcribed all isolated RNA, so they sequenced expressed TCRB transcripts. Libraries were prepared by immunoSEQ multiplex PCR; TCRdb keeps only in-frame clonotypes and omits some of them. The table lists 300,000 to 350,000 clones, around 8% of them singletons, with less than 0.45% in the top ten. Sequencing was carried out using central memory CD4+ T cells from blood. These receptors were taken from a woman aged 18-29 years in good health.

This chain links TRBV28 with TRBJ2-2, with 8 bases identical to TRBD2. Unmatched junction bases numbered 7, after V lost 7 bases and J lost 12 bases. The CDR3 sequence is 12 residues long. Germline CDR1 reads MDHEN; CDR2 reads SYDVKM. CDR3 sequence: CASTWGGRKLFF. The CDR3 nucleotides read TGTGCCAGCACCTGGGGCGGGAGGAAGCTGTTTTTT.

The rearrangement joins TRBV5-6 to TRBJ2-3, with 8 positions matching TRBD2. V trimming: 1 base; J trimming: 6 bases; junction bases outside the gene matches: 7. CDR3 length equals 15 residues. Germline lookup yields CDR1 SGHDT and CDR2 YYEEEE. The CDR3 sequence: CASSLYSGSSDTQYF. DNA of the CDR3: TGTGCCAGCAGCTTGTACAGCGGGAGTTCCGATACGCAGTATTTT.

This chain connects TRBV4-2 to TRBJ2-7, with D tentatively TRBD1 (5 bases). Germline assignment: CDR1 LGHNA and CDR2 YNFKEQ. This CDR3 spans 16 amino acids. V was shortened by 0 bases and J by 2 bases, with 14 bases between the two germline ends. CDR3 sequence (DNA): TGTGCCAGCAGCCAAGATAGGGGAATCTGGGCCTACGAGCAGTACTTC. As protein: CASSQDRGIWAYEQYF.

The rearrangement joins TRBV5-4 to TRBJ2-1, with 9 bases matching TRBD2. The CDR3 extends over 13 amino acids. Germline CDR1 is SGHNT and CDR2 is YYREEE (reference sequence). The CDR3 spells CALTSGNYNEQFF. In nucleotides, the CDR3 is TGTGCTTTGACTAGCGGAAATTACAATGAGCAGTTCTTC. Full variable domain (rest looked up from reference TRBV5-4 and TRBJ2-1): ETGVTQSPTHLIKTRGQQVTLRCSSQSGHNTVSWYQQALGQGPQFIFQYYREEENGRGNFPPRFSGLQFPNYSSELNVNALELDDSALYLCALTSGNYNEQFFGPGTRLTVL.

The rearrangement joins TRBV7-8 to TRBJ1-5; 7 positions match TRBD1. The CDR3 contains 13 residues. Germline V gene lookup returns CDR1 SGHVS and CDR2 FQNEAQ. V lost 5 bases to trimming and J lost 6 bases; unmatched junction nucleotides: 4. The CDR3 nucleotides read TGTGCCAGCAGCATCAGGGGGGCTCAGCCCCAGCATTTT. It encodes CASSIRGAQPQHF.

The V and J genes are TRBV4-3 and TRBJ2-1, with TRBD2 identical over 7 bases. The CDR3 is 15 residues long. The germline V gene encodes CDR1 LGHNA and CDR2 YSLEER. V trimming: 4 bases; J trimming: 8 bases; junction bases outside the gene matches: 11. CDR3 nucleotides: TGCGCCAGCAGCCCCAAGATGGCGGGGAGGGATGAGCAGTTCTTC. Translation: CASSPKMAGRDEQFF.

This clone was detected a few times. The J gene is TRBJ1-2, the V gene TRBV7-9, with no clear D. Trimming shortened V by 3 bases and J by 6 bases, and 8 bases separated the two germline ends. Germline V CDR1 and CDR2: SEHNR, FQNEAQ (reference sequence). The CDR3 is made up of 12 amino acids. CDR3 protein: CASSFGVDGYTF. In nucleotides, the CDR3 is TGTGCCAGCAGCTTCGGGGTGGATGGCTACACCTTC.

This clone came up a few times. The J gene is TRBJ2-2, the V gene TRBV6-5; no clear D gene. V lost 2 bases and J 5 bases, leaving 9 bases between the germline ends. The CDR3 is 14 amino acids. Germline V gene data show CDR1 as MNHEY and CDR2 as SVGAGI. The CDR3 protein is CASSYQAGTGELFF. The CDR3 DNA follows: TGTGCCAGCAGTTACCAGGCAGGAACCGGGGAGCTGTTTTTT.

This clone was counted many times. V usage is TRBV29-1 and J usage is TRBJ1-2, with a possible D match to TRBD1 (5 bases). The CDR3 is 12 amino acids. Per germline, CDR1 SQVTM and CDR2 ANQGSEA. The V end lost 3 bases, the J end lost 9 bases, and 14 bases lay between the germline ends. The CDR3 bases are TGCAGCGTTGAGGGGGGAGGATGGAGCTACACCTTC. Its translation is CSVEGGGWSYTF.

This clone has more than one count but fewer than ten. The V call is TRBV5-1, the J call TRBJ2-1; 8 bases match TRBD1. CDR1 SGHRS and CDR2 YFSETQ come from the germline V gene. The junction had 6 bases not matched to a gene; V was cut back by 0 bases and J by 7 bases. The CDR3 loop spans 15 amino acids. The CDR3 protein is CASSLAFRQGNEQFF. The DNA of the CDR3 is TGCGCCAGCAGCTTGGCCTTTAGACAGGGGAATGAGCAGTTCTTC.

This clone was detected only a few times. Within the sample, other DNA sequences also encode this same CDR3. This chain joins TRBV28 and TRBJ1-2, with 7 bases fitting TRBD1. The V segment lost 6 bases and the J segment 4 bases; nucleotides outside the gene matches: 5. Germline CDR1 and CDR2: MDHEN and SYDVKM. There are 13 residues in the CDR3. CDR3 coding DNA: TGTGCCAGCAGAAAACAGGGGAGCTATGGCTACACCTTC. Translation gives CASRKQGSYGYTF.

This clone was counted many times. The J gene is TRBJ1-1, the V gene TRBV27; no reliable D call. The germline V and J ends were trimmed by 2 bases and 5 bases, with 15 bases remaining between them. CDR1 is MNHEY, CDR2 SMNVEV, per germline (reference sequence). The length of the CDR3 is 15 residues. The CDR3 loop reads CASSLKGSAWTEAFF. CDR3 nucleotides: TGTGCCAGCAGTTTAAAAGGGAGTGCCTGGACTGAAGCTTTCTTT.

There are many counts of this clone. Additional DNA sequences in this sample encode the identical CDR3. This chain connects TRBV7-2 to TRBJ2-5; no clear D. The CDR3 is 11 residues long. Deletions cut 6 bases from V and 5 bases from J, with 7 bases between. CDR1 is SGHTA, CDR2 FQGNSA, per germline. CDR3 nucleotides: TGTGCCAGCAGTATAGGGGAGACCCAGTACTTC. Amino acid sequence: CASSIGETQYF.

The chain has TRBV11-3 and TRBJ2-3; 11 nucleotides line up with TRBD1. The junction had 8 bases not matched to a gene; V was cut back by 5 bases and J by 7 bases. Looked up from germline, CDR1 is SGHNT and CDR2 is YENEEA. The CDR3 is made up of 15 amino acids. The DNA of the CDR3 is TGTGCCAGCAGCACCGGACAGGGGGCAAGTCATACGCAGTATTTT. Translation: CASSTGQGASHTQYF.

The rearrangement joins TRBV5-5 to TRBJ1-5, with 9 nucleotides matching TRBD1. The J segment lost 4 bases and the V segment lost 3 bases, leaving 5 bases of the junction unmatched. This CDR3 region has 15 residues. The germline V gene encodes CDR1 SGHKS and CDR2 YYEKEE (reference sequence). The CDR3 DNA reads as TGTGCCAGCAGCTCGGACAGGGGCACAAATCAGCCCCAGCATTTT. This encodes CASSSDRGTNQPQHF.

The V gene is TRBV29-1, the J gene TRBJ2-3; maybe TRBD2 (6 bases). This CDR3 is 13 amino acids long. Germline V gene sequence: CDR1 SQVTM, CDR2 ANQGSEA. The CDR3 here is CSALGGAIDTQYF. In DNA, the CDR3 is TGCAGTGCCTTGGGGGGAGCAATAGATACGCAGTATTTT.

J is TRBJ1-5 and V is TRBV7-8; D is unresolved. The CDR3 covers 14 residues. CDR1 is SGHVS, CDR2 FQNEAQ, per germline. Trimming stripped 2 bases from V and 5 bases from J, with 10 bases between. CDR3 DNA sequence: TGTGCCAGCAGCTTACTCGAGGCAGATCAGCCCCAGCATTTT. It is translated as CASSLLEADQPQHF. The full variable domain, completed using reference TRBV7-8 and TRBJ1-5, is GAGVSQSPRYKVAKRGQDVALRCDPISGHVSLFWYQQALGQGPEFLTYFQNEAQLDKSGLPSDRFFAERPEGSVSTLKIQRTQQEDSAVYLCASSLLEADQPQHFGDGTRLSIL.

There are a few counts of this clone. This sample includes further DNA sequences coding for the same CDR3. The chain carries TRBV19 and TRBJ2-1; 8 nucleotides match TRBD2. J gave up 1 base and V 5 bases, and 1 base lay outside the gene matches. The length of the CDR3 is 14 residues. Germline assignment: CDR1 LNHDA and CDR2 SQIVND (reference sequence). CDR3 sequence (DNA): TGTGCCAGTAGTTTAGCGGGATCCTACAATGAGCAGTTCTTC. It yields the protein CASSLAGSYNEQFF.

With respect to this clone: With only one base between it and a far larger clone, this is likely a read error. V gene TRBV7-8 combines with J gene TRBJ2-7; unclear D gene. The CDR3 contains 11 residues. Trimming cost V 4 bases and J 4 bases, with 5 bases left between them. Germline CDR1 is SGHVS and CDR2 is FQNEAQ. The chain's CDR3 is CASSSHYEQYF. As DNA, the CDR3 is TGTGCCAGCAGCTCCCATTACGAGCAGTACTTC.

The V gene is TRBV11-2, the J gene TRBJ2-7; a possible D gene is TRBD2 (6 bases). The CDR3 is 14 amino acids. The germline gives CDR1 SGHAT, CDR2 FQNNGV. Deletions cut 5 bases from V and 2 bases from J, with 13 bases between. This CDR3 reads CASSPDGGTYEQYF. The CDR3 DNA is TGTGCCAGCAGCCCGGACGGCGGGACCTACGAGCAGTACTTC.

To note about this clone: Other DNA variants within this sample encode the same CDR3. The chain has TRBV20-1 and TRBJ2-5; TRBD2 is a possible D gene (6 bases). There are 11 residues in the CDR3. Germline V gene lookup returns CDR1 DFQATT and CDR2 SNEGSKA (reference sequence). V lost 3 bases and J lost 5, with 7 bases in between. In DNA form, the CDR3 reads TGCAGTGCTAGGCTAGCGGAGACCCAGTACTTC. Amino acids: CSARLAETQYF.

The CDR3 protein is CSVSFSGKFSSASEQYF. CDR3 coding DNA: TGCAGCGTTAGTTTTTCCGGTAAATTCTCATCAGCTTCCGAGCAGTACTTC. The chain couples TRBV29-1 to TRBJ2-7; D is undetermined. CDR3 length: 17 residues. CDR1 is SQVTM, CDR2 ANQGSEA, per germline. With 5 bases removed from V and 6 bases from J, the gap between germline ends came to 29 bases.